These 23 T cell receptor beta chains came from one sample sequenced in a study of T cell clones after liver transplantation. Using immunoSEQ multiplex PCR, the repertoire was profiled, and TCRdb retains in-frame clones only, with some absent. The table has roughly 65,000 clones, almost 95% seen once; the top ten hold more than 0.85%. Specimen: CD4+ T cells from blood, collected roughly 25 months after liver transplant. The source of these receptors is a human patient who received a liver transplant. Some T cells may be supplied by the graft donor.

This chain uses TRBV2 with TRBJ1-5; D gene uncertain. Germline V CDR1 and CDR2: SNHLY, FYNNEI. V dropped 3 bases and J dropped 4 bases, with 10 bases sitting between them. The CDR3 spans 14 residues. The CDR3 coding sequence is TGTGCCAGCAGTGACGGTCAGGAGAATCAGCCCCAGCATTTT. Translating it yields CASSDGQENQPQHF.

The chain combines TRBV5-5 with TRBJ2-5; TRBD2 matches 14 bases. Germline loops: CDR1 SGHKS, CDR2 YYEKEE (reference sequence). Trimming took 0 bases from V and 5 from J; bases not matched to a gene: 3. The CDR3 consists of 16 residues. The CDR3 nucleotides are TGTGCCAGCAGCTTGGGACTAGCGGGAGGGTGGGAGACCCAGTACTTC. Encoded protein: CASSLGLAGGWETQYF.

This clone appeared once. This sequence joins TRBV4-3 and TRBJ1-2; D is undetermined. Trimming shortened V by 0 bases and J by 4 bases, and 15 bases separated the two germline ends. The CDR3 consists of 16 residues. Germline CDR1 reads LGHNA; CDR2 reads YSLEER. CDR3 coding DNA: TGCGCCAGCAGCCAAGATGGACCCCCCACCCCCTATGGCTACACCTTC. Protein sequence: CASSQDGPPTPYGYTF.

The genes are TRBV5-1 and TRBJ2-3; 9 nucleotides line up with TRBD2. The J segment lost 4 bases and the V segment lost 0 bases, leaving 9 bases of the junction unmatched. From germline, CDR1 is SGHRS and CDR2 YFSETQ. The CDR3 totals 17 residues. CDR3 protein: CASSLALGAGGPDTQYF. The CDR3 DNA sequence: TGCGCCAGCAGCTTGGCCCTGGGAGCGGGAGGCCCAGATACGCAGTATTTT.

V usage is TRBV5-4 and J usage is TRBJ1-4, with D unresolved. The CDR3 contains 15 residues. The germline V gene encodes CDR1 SGHNT and CDR2 YYREEE (reference sequence). V was cut by 1 base and J by 4 bases, with 11 bases left in between. The CDR3 DNA is TGTGCCAGCAGCTTGACGGGTAGTGGTAATGAAAAACTGTTTTTT. Translated: CASSLTGSGNEKLFF.

J is TRBJ1-2 and V is TRBV7-9, with D possibly being TRBD1 (6 bases). Trimming took off 5 bases at V and 6 bases at J, with 22 bases between the two ends. In germline, CDR1 is SEHNR, CDR2 FQNEAQ (reference sequence). This CDR3 spans 16 amino acids. This CDR3 is CASSHLGQRVVNGYTF. The CDR3 nucleotides read TGTGCCAGCAGCCATCTCGGACAGAGGGTTGTGAATGGCTACACCTTC. Full variable domain (missing parts from reference TRBV7-9 and TRBJ1-2): DTGVSQNPRHKITKRGQNVTFRCDPISEHNRLYWYRQTLGQGPEFLTYFQNEAQLEKSRLLSDRFSAERPKGSFSTLEIQRTEQGDSAMYLCASSHLGQRVVNGYTFGSGTRLTVV.

This clone was seen more than once but under ten times. The chain carries TRBV11-3 and TRBJ1-3, with a weak D call TRBD1 (5 bases). Trimming took 1 base from V and 0 from J, leaving 10 bases between them. The CDR3 totals 16 residues. Germline CDR1 is SGHNT and CDR2 is YENEEA. CDR3 loop: CASSLVSDTSGNTIYF. DNA of the CDR3: TGTGCCAGCAGCTTAGTATCGGACACCTCTGGAAACACCATATATTTT.

This chain links TRBV11-1 with TRBJ2-5, with 13 positions matching TRBD2. The CDR3 spans 15 residues. V lost 5 bases, J lost 5 bases, and 5 bases stayed unmatched. Germline V gives CDR1 SGHAT, CDR2 FQDESV (reference sequence). CDR3 nucleotides: TGTGCCAGCAGCCGGACTAGCGGGAGCGAGGAGACCCAGTACTTC. Its translation: CASSRTSGSEETQYF.

The rearrangement links TRBV19 to TRBJ2-3; 13 bases are a match to TRBD2. The V segment lost 7 bases and the J segment 1 base; nucleotides outside the gene matches: 8. Germline V gene sequence: CDR1 LNHDA, CDR2 SQIVND (reference sequence). This CDR3 spans 17 amino acids. The DNA of the CDR3 is TGTGCCAGTACCGTTGGGGGGACTAGCGGGGGCACAGATACGCAGTATTTT. Protein sequence: CASTVGGTSGGTDTQYF.

The V call is TRBV19, the J call TRBJ2-1, with D unclear. CDR3 size: 14 residues. Trimming removed 0 bases at V and 10 bases at J, with 13 bases between. Per germline, CDR1 LNHDA and CDR2 SQIVND (reference sequence). CDR3 nucleotide sequence: TGTGCCAGTAGTATAGATCTAGGCCTGGGAGAGCAGTTCTTC. Its protein product is CASSIDLGLGEQFF.

The chain uses TRBV6-1 and TRBJ2-1, with 11 bases matching TRBD2. The CDR3 runs to 14 residues. V dropped 2 bases and J dropped 15; count of bases not matched to a gene: 9. Germline V CDR1 and CDR2: MNHNS, SASEGT. The CDR3 DNA follows: TGTGCCAGCAGTGAACTGCTAGCGGGGGGACCTGGGTTCTTC. Its protein product is CASSELLAGGPGFF.

The gene calls are TRBV10-2 and TRBJ1-5; perhaps TRBD1 as D (6 bases). Looked up from germline, CDR1 is WSHSY and CDR2 is SAAADI. V was cut by 8 bases and J by 7 bases, with 15 bases left in between. This CDR3 comprises 13 residues. CDR3 in amino acids: CASGGAGEQPQHF. The CDR3 nucleotides are TGCGCCAGCGGGGGGGCGGGGGAGCAGCCCCAGCATTTT.

The J gene is TRBJ2-1, the V gene TRBV7-2; D is ambiguous. V was clipped by 5 bases and J by 4 bases, with 15 bases between them. CDR3 length: 15 amino acids. Germline V lookup: CDR1 SGHTA, CDR2 FQGNSA. The CDR3 DNA sequence: TGTGCCAGCAGCCCTAGGGCGAACCGATACAATGAGCAGTTCTTC. It encodes CASSPRANRYNEQFF.

The gene calls are TRBV29-1 and TRBJ1-2, with TRBD1 matching over 9 bases. The CDR3 is 16 residues long. Looked up from germline, CDR1 is SQVTM and CDR2 is ANQGSEA. V dropped 0 bases and J dropped 2; count of bases not matched to a gene: 7. CDR3: CSVEDPAGQGNYGYTF. CDR3 nucleotide sequence: TGCAGCGTTGAAGACCCCGCGGGACAGGGCAACTATGGCTACACCTTC.

The chain employs TRBV28 and TRBJ2-1; 13 nucleotides agree with TRBD2. CDR3 size: 17 residues. The germline gives CDR1 MDHEN, CDR2 SYDVKM. V was pared by 7 bases and J by 8 bases, with 14 bases of the junction left unmatched. The CDR3 is CASIIGPGLAGRDEQFF. The CDR3 DNA reads as TGTGCCAGCATAATCGGTCCGGGACTAGCGGGAAGGGATGAGCAGTTCTTC.

The chain links TRBV30 to TRBJ2-6; 7 bases match TRBD1. After removal of 5 bases from V and 2 bases from J, the junction contained 12 bases not matched to a gene. The CDR3 covers 17 residues. In germline, CDR1 is GTSNPN, CDR2 SVGIG (reference sequence). CDR3: CAWGRGRSQAGANVLTF. The DNA for the CDR3 is TGTGCCTGGGGAAGGGGGCGCAGCCAAGCTGGGGCCAACGTCCTGACTTTC.

The V and J genes are TRBV6-4 and TRBJ2-2; TRBD1 matches 7 bases. V trimming: 8 bases; J trimming: 6 bases; junction bases outside the gene matches: 15. CDR1 is MRHNA and CDR2 is SNTAGT in the germline V gene. The CDR3 totals 16 residues. CDR3 region: CASRKVAAGGSGELFF. In DNA, the CDR3 is TGTGCCAGCCGCAAGGTCGCGGCAGGGGGTTCCGGGGAGCTGTTTTTT.

The chain links TRBV5-1 to TRBJ2-5; a weak D match, TRBD1 (6 bases). The CDR3 is 14 amino acids. Germline CDR1 and CDR2: SGHRS and YFSETQ. Between the trimmed V and J ends, which lost 0 bases and 3 bases, there was a span of 9 bases. The CDR3 region has the DNA TGCGCCAGCAGCTTGGGCGGACAGAAAGAGACCCAGTACTTC. Translated, it gives CASSLGGQKETQYF.

CDR3 nucleotides: TGTGCCAGCAGCGCAAGACTAGCGGGAGGTTACGAGCAGTACTTC. Translated, it gives CASSARLAGGYEQYF. J is TRBJ2-7 and V is TRBV7-8; TRBD2 agrees at 13 bases. The CDR3 sequence is 15 residues long. Per the germline V gene, CDR1 is SGHVS and CDR2 is FQNEAQ. V dropped 5 bases and J dropped 4; count of bases not matched to a gene: 5.

The chain joins TRBV10-3 to TRBJ1-4, with TRBD1 as a possible D gene (5 bases). Trimming removed 10 bases at V and 0 bases at J, with 9 bases between. Looked up from germline, CDR1 is ENHRY and CDR2 is SYGVKD. The CDR3 spans 13 residues. CDR3: CATGHSTNEKLFF. The CDR3 nucleotides read TGTGCCACTGGACACTCAACTAATGAAAAACTGTTTTTT.

The rearrangement uses TRBV6-6 and TRBJ2-5, with 8 bases matching TRBD2. Germline assignment: CDR1 MNHNY and CDR2 SVGAGI (reference sequence). The CDR3 contains 15 residues. V shed 2 bases, J shed 3 bases, and the junction held 5 bases outside the gene matches. CDR3 coding DNA: TGTGCCAGCAGTTACCCACAAGCGGGAGAAGAGACCCAGTACTTC. Protein sequence: CASSYPQAGEETQYF.

This clone came up a few times. The chain combines TRBV6-1 with TRBJ1-1; D is undetermined. Germline values: CDR1 MNHNS, CDR2 SASEGT. CDR3 size: 16 residues. V lost 1 base to trimming and J lost 1 base, with 13 bases between them. DNA for the CDR3: TGTGCCAGCAGTGAAGTTTTGGGCATAACGAACACTGAAGCTTTCTTT. Protein sequence: CASSEVLGITNTEAFF.

The chain is built from TRBV19 and TRBJ1-5, with 7 bases that match TRBD1. The CDR3 is 14 residues long. With 4 bases clipped from V and 7 bases from J, the junction kept 7 bases outside the gene matches. Germline V gene data show CDR1 as LNHDA and CDR2 as SQIVND (reference sequence). DNA for the CDR3: TGTGCCAGTAGTACGACAGGGCCTTCCCAGCCCCAGCATTTT. Its protein is CASSTTGPSQPQHF.